Listed below are T cell receptor beta chains from one sample, sequenced in a study of T cells in Graves' hyperthyroidism and ophthalmopathy. One entry per CDR3 protein, called by TCRdb with MiXCR from the multiplex PCR reads. The sample consists of 500,000 to 750,000 distinct CDR3 sequences, 46% of them appearing once. The sample comprised peripheral blood or thyroid tissue (not recorded which). These TCRs come from a woman in her late teens or twenties with Graves' hyperthyroidism. Both conserved end residues are part of each CDR3. D genes are given only for firm matches. Expanded clones get a size class; other rows say once, few or many, or leave the size out.

TRBV7-9	TRBJ1-2	-	many	TGTGCCAGCAGCTTAGCAGGGGTTGATTACGGCTACACCTTC	CASSLAGVDYGYTF
TRBV7-3	TRBJ2-3	TRBD2	-	TGTGCCAGCAGCTTAATCGGGGGGGGCGCAGATACGCAGTATTTT	CASSLIGGGADTQYF
TRBV5-1	TRBJ2-7	-	-	TGCGCCAGCAGCTTATCGGGGATGGAGCAGTACTTC	CASSLSGMEQYF
TRBV19	TRBJ2-1	-	-	TGTGCCAGTAGCCAACCTTTCCCCCACGGTGAGCAGTTCTTC	CASSQPFPHGEQFF
TRBV20-1	TRBJ1-1	-	-	TGCAGTGCTAGAAGGCCGTTTGAAGCTTTCTTT	CSARRPFEAFF
TRBV18	TRBJ2-2	-	few	TGTGCCAGCTCACCACCAAGCGGAGGGAACACCGGGGAGCTGTTTTTT	CASSPPSGGNTGELFF
TRBV2	TRBJ2-7	TRBD1	-	TGTGCCAGCAGTGAGACAGGGGGCAACGAGCAGTACTTC	CASSETGGNEQYF
TRBV25-1	TRBJ2-7	-	few	TGTGCCAGCAGTGCTACCTTGAGGACTGAGCAGTACTTC	CASSATLRTEQYF
TRBV9	TRBJ2-6	TRBD1	-	TGTGCCAGCACCCTAACGACAGGGCTGAGGGCCAACGTCCTGACTTTC	CASTLTTGLRANVLTF
TRBV7-9	TRBJ2-7	TRBD2	-	TGTGCCAGCAGCTTATCGCTAGCGGGGTGGAGCTCCTACGAGCAGTACTTC	CASSLSLAGWSSYEQYF
TRBV7-9	TRBJ1-4	-	-	TGTGCCAGCAGCTTAGGAGGTGGAGCTTCGGCTAATGAAAAACTGTTTTTT	CASSLGGGASANEKLFF
TRBV29-1	TRBJ2-7	-	-	TGCAGCGTAGGGCAGGGAACCTACGAGCAGTACTTC	CSVGQGTYEQYF
TRBV14	TRBJ1-2	-	many	TGTGCCAGCAGCCAAACAGGGTGGCTTGGCTACACCTTC	CASSQTGWLGYTF
TRBV7-2	TRBJ1-3	-	-	TGTGCCAGCAGCTTAGATCAAGGGGCGGCTGGCTACACCATATATTTT	CASSLDQGAAGYTIYF
TRBV18	TRBJ2-7	TRBD1	few	TGTGCCAGCGCGCCCGGGACAGGGGGTTACGAGCAGTACTTC	CASAPGTGGYEQYF
TRBV2	TRBJ2-7	TRBD2	-	TGTGCCAGCAGTCAACTAGCGGGAGGGCCCTACGAGCAGTACTTC	CASSQLAGGPYEQYF
TRBV6-2/TRBV6-3	TRBJ1-4	-	many	TGTGCCAGCAGGGACAACGCCGTCCTAGGAGAAAAACTGTTTTTT	CASRDNAVLGEKLFF
TRBV15	TRBJ2-2	TRBD2	many	TGTGCCACCAGCCGCGGGAGGCGCGCCGGGGAGCTGTTTTTT	CATSRGRRAGELFF
TRBV7-2	TRBJ2-1	TRBD2	few	TGTGCCAGCAGCCACTCTAGCGGGAGGAACGAGCAGTTCTTC	CASSHSSGRNEQFF
TRBV2	TRBJ2-5	-	many	TGTGCCAGCAAGATCGTAGGTCAAGAGACCCAGTACTTC	CASKIVGQETQYF
TRBV30	TRBJ2-5	TRBD1	few	TGTGCCTGGAGTAAGGGACAGCTAATACCACAAGAGACCCAGTACTTC	CAWSKGQLIPQETQYF
TRBV12-5	TRBJ2-7	TRBD2	-	TGTGCCAGCAGTTTTCGGCTAGCGGGAGGAAGGGAGCAGTACTTC	CASSFRLAGGREQYF
TRBV20-1	TRBJ2-7	TRBD1	many	TGCAGTGTATCGGACAGGGAAGGCGAGCAGTACTTC	CSVSDREGEQYF